The T cell receptor beta chain described here comes from a study of blood T cells in healthy people across ages. CDR1 MDHEN and CDR2 SYDVKM come from the germline V gene. The CDR3 loop spans 18 amino acids. The V gene end was trimmed by 4 bases and the J gene end by 4 bases; junction bases not matched to a gene: 16. Sample-barcoded 5' priming and a J-beta primer mix drove a second PCR of roughly 7 to 11 cycles. TCRdb reprocessed the 5' RACE reads with MiXCR, giving one entry per CDR3 protein. In the table there are roughly 800,000 distinct CDR3 sequences, more than 25% of which are singletons. These data also featured in a second study, about T cells of mothers and their children.

The origin of this receptor is a boy younger than 18 in good health. Sequencing was done on a sample of blood. The rearrangement joins TRBV28 to TRBJ2-3, with 8 bases identical to TRBD2. CDR3 in amino acids: CASSYFPGSFGGADTQYF. Written as DNA, the CDR3 is TGTGCCAGCAGTTATTTCCCCGGGAGCTTCGGGGGGGCAGATACGCAGTATTTT.